This TCR beta chain was captured by sequencing in a study of cytomegalovirus exposure and HLA in healthy donors. With 60 Vbeta and 13 Jbeta primers, the PCR was carried out. Assay used: immunoSEQ multiplex PCR; TCRdb lists only in-frame clones, some missing. The table lists some 120,000 clones, about four fifths of them singletons. The sequenced sample was PBMCs. The source of this sequence is a human donor in good health.

CDR3 sequence: CASSFQDRGTGEAFF. In DNA, the CDR3 is TGTGCCAGCAGCTTCCAGGACAGGGGGACTGGTGAAGCTTTCTTT. This chain links TRBV11-2 with TRBJ1-1, with TRBD1 matching over 10 bases. The CDR3 sequence is 15 residues long. Germline-derived CDR1 and CDR2 are SGHAT and FQNNGV. The J segment lost 7 bases and the V segment lost 3 bases, leaving 8 bases of the junction unmatched.